Shown below are 3 T cell receptor beta chains from a single sample sequenced in a study of OX40 agonist ivuxolimab in advanced cancers. Assay used: immunoSEQ multiplex PCR; TCRdb lists only in-frame clones, some missing. The table records about 84,000 clones, about 88% of them present only once. Source: CD4+ or CD8+ T cells sorted from blood, taken in a trial of the OX40 agonist ivuxolimab. These receptors were obtained from an adult with an advanced solid tumor such as melanoma, head and neck, liver or kidney cancer.

This chain connects TRBV2 to TRBJ2-7; D gene uncertain. V lost 9 bases, J lost 2 bases, and 14 bases lay in between. CDR3 length: 13 residues. Germline CDR1 reads SNHLY; CDR2 reads FYNNEI. CDR3 in amino acids: CASTAIAAYEQYV. In DNA, the CDR3 is TGTGCCAGTACCGCGATAGCAGCCTACGAGCAGTACGTC.

J is TRBJ2-2 and V is TRBV5-1; D gene unclear. V lost 4 bases, J lost 6 bases, and 10 bases lay in between. The germline V gene encodes CDR1 SGHRS and CDR2 YFSETQ. The CDR3 spans 13 residues. CDR3: CASSPLPAGELFF. The DNA for the CDR3 is TGCGCCAGCAGCCCACTACCGGCCGGGGAGCTGTTTTTT.

The V gene is TRBV5-1, the J gene TRBJ1-4; D not certain. There are 17 residues in the CDR3. Germline V gene data show CDR1 as SGHRS and CDR2 as YFSETQ. Trimming shortened V by 4 bases and J by 0 bases, and 16 bases separated the two germline ends. The CDR3 is CASSKSTPVATNEKLFF. For the CDR3, the DNA is TGCGCCAGCAGCAAATCGACACCGGTTGCAACTAATGAAAAACTGTTTTTT. Combining the CDR3 with reference TRBV5-1 and TRBJ1-4 gives the whole variable domain KAGVTQTPRYLIKTRGQQVTLSCSPISGHRSVSWYQQTPGQGLQFLFEYFSETQRNKGNFPGRFSGRQFSNSRSEMNVSTLELGDSALYLCASSKSTPVATNEKLFFGSGTQLSVL.